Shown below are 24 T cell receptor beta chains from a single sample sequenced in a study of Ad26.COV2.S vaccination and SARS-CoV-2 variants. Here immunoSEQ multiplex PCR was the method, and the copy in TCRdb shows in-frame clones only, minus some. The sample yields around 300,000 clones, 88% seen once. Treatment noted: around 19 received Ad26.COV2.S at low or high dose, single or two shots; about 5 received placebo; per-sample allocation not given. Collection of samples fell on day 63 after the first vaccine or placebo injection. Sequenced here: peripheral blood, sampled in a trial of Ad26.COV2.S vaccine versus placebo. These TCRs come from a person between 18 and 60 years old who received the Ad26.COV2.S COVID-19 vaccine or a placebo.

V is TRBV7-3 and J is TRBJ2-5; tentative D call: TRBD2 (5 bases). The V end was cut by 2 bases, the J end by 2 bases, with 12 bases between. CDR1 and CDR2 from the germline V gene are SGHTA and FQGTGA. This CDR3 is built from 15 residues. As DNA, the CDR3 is TGTGCCAGCAGCTTAGGAGCGGCCAGACAAGAGACCCAGTACTTC. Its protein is CASSLGAARQETQYF.

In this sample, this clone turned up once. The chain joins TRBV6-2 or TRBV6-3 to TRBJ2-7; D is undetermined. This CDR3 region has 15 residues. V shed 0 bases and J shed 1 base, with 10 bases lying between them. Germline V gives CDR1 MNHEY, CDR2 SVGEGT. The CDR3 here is CASSYSPGASYEQYF. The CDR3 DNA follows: TGTGCCAGCAGTTACTCCCCCGGCGCTTCCTACGAGCAGTACTTC.

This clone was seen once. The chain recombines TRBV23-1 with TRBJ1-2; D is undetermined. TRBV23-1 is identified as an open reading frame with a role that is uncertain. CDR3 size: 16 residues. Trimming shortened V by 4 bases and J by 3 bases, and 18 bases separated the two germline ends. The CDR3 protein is CASSPHFGVMDYGYTF. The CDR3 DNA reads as TGCGCCAGCAGTCCGCACTTTGGGGTAATGGACTATGGCTACACCTTC.

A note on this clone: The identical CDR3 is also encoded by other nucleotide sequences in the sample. The CDR3 sequence: CASSIGPNSPLHF. CDR3 sequence (DNA): TGTGCCAGCAGCATTGGACCCAATTCACCCCTCCACTTT. The rearrangement links TRBV7-9 to TRBJ1-6; D unresolved. This CDR3 is built from 13 residues. Looked up from germline, CDR1 is SEHNR and CDR2 is FQNEAQ (reference sequence). The germline V and J ends were trimmed by 5 bases and 7 bases, with 9 bases remaining between them.

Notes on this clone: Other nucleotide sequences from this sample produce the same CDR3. CDR3: CASSEAGGGHQPQHF. As DNA, the CDR3 is TGTGCCAGCAGTGAAGCGGGGGGGGGACATCAGCCCCAGCATTTT. The rearrangement uses TRBV6-1 and TRBJ1-5; tentatively, D is TRBD1 (5 bases). Germline assignment: CDR1 MNHNS and CDR2 SASEGT. There are 15 residues in the CDR3. V lost 0 bases, J lost 5 bases, and 11 bases lay in between.

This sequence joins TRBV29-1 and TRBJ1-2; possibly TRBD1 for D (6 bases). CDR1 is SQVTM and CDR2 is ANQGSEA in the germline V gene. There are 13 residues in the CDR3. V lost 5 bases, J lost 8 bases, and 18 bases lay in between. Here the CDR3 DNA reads TGCAGCGTTTGGGGGGCCGTTCAATCGGGCTACACCTTC. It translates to CSVWGAVQSGYTF.

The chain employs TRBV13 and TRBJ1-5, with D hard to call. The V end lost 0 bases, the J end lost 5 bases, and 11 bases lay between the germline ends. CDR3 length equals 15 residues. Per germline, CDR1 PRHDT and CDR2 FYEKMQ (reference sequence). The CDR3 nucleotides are TGTGCCAGCAGCTTAGGCTTAGGTCCCTATCAGCCCCAGCATTTT. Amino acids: CASSLGLGPYQPQHF. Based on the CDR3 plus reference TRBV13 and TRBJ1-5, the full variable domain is AAGVIQSPRHLIKEKRETATLKCYPIPRHDTVYWYQQGPGQDPQFLISFYEKMQSDKGSIPDRFSAQQFSDYHSELNMSSLELGDSALYFCASSLGLGPYQPQHFGDGTRLSIL.

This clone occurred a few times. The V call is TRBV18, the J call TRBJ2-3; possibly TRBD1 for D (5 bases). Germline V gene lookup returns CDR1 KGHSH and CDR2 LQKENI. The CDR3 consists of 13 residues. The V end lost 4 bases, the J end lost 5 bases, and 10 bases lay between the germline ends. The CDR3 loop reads CASSQRQIDTQYF. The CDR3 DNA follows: TGTGCCAGCTCACAGAGACAGATAGATACGCAGTATTTT.

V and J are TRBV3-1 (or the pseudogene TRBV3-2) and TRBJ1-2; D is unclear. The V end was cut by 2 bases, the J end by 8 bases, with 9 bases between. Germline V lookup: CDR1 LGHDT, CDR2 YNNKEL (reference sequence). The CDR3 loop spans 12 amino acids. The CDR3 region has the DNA TGTGCCAGCAGCCAAATCGGCGGCGGCTACACCTTC. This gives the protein CASSQIGGGYTF.

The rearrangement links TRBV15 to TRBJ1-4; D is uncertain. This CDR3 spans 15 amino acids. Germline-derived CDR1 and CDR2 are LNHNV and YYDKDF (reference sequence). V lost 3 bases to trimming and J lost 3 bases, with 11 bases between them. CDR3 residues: CATSSERASNEKLFF. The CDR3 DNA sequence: TGTGCCACCAGCAGCGAGAGGGCGTCTAATGAAAAACTGTTTTTT.

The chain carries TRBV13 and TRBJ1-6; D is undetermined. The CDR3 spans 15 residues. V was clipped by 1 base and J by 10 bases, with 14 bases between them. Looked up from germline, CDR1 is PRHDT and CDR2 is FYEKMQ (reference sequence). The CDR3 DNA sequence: TGTGCCAGCAGCTTAGAGGGTCAACTGGCGTCACCCCTCCACTTT. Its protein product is CASSLEGQLASPLHF.

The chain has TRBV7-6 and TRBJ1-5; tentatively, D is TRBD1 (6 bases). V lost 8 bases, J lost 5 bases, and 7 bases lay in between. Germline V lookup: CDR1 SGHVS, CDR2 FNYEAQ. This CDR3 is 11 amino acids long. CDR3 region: CASGGDQPQHF. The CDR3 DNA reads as TGTGCCAGCGGGGGCGATCAGCCCCAGCATTTT.

CDR3 protein: CASSVDDLSNQPQHF. CDR3 in DNA: TGTGCCAGCAGCGTAGACGATCTGAGCAATCAGCCCCAGCATTTT. The chain is built from TRBV9 and TRBJ1-5; D gene uncertain. CDR1 SGDLS and CDR2 YYNGEE come from the germline V gene. The CDR3 is 15 residues long. V was cut by 0 bases and J by 1 base, with 8 bases left in between.

The CDR3 region has the DNA TGTGCCAGCAGCGCTAACCAGGGTAATTCACCCCTCCACTTT. Translating it yields CASSANQGNSPLHF. The rearrangement links TRBV9 to TRBJ1-6; tentatively, D is TRBD1 (5 bases). Per the germline V gene, CDR1 is SGDLS and CDR2 is YYNGEE. The CDR3 length is 14 residues. Deletions cut 3 bases from V and 6 bases from J, with 10 bases between.

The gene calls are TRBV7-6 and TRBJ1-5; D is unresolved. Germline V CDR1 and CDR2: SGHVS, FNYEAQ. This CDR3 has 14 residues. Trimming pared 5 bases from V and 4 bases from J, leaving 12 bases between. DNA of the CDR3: TGTGCCAGCAGCCACCGCGGGTCAAATCAGCCCCAGCATTTT. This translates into CASSHRGSNQPQHF. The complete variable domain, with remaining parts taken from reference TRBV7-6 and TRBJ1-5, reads GAGVSQSPRYKVTKRGQDVALRCDPISGHVSLYWYRQALGQGPEFLTYFNYEAQQDKSGLPNDRFSAERPEGSISTLTIQRTEQRDSAMYRCASSHRGSNQPQHFGDGTRLSIL.

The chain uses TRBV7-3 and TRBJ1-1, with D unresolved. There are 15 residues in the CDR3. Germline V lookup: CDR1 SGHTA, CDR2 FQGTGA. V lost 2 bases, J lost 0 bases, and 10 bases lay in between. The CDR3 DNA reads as TGTGCCAGCAGCTTATCAACACTTATGAACACTGAAGCTTTCTTT. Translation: CASSLSTLMNTEAFF. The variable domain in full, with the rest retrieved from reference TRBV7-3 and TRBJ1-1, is GAGVSQTPSNKVTEKGKYVELRCDPISGHTALYWYRQSLGQGPEFLIYFQGTGAADDSGLPNDRFFAVRPEGSVSTLKIQRTERGDSAVYLCASSLSTLMNTEAFFGQGTRLTVV.

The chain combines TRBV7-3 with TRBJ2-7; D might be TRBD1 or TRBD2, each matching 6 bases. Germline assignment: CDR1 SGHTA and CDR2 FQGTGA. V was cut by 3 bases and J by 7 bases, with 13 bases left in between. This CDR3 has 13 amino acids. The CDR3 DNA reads TGTGCCAGCAGCTTTGGGGGGCGAGGAGAGCAGTACTTC. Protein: CASSFGGRGEQYF.

In DNA form, the CDR3 reads TGTGCCTGGAGTTTTGAAACAGGAAACACCATATATTTT. As protein: CAWSFETGNTIYF. This chain connects TRBV30 to TRBJ1-3; no clear D gene. Germline V lookup: CDR1 GTSNPN, CDR2 SVGIG (reference sequence). Trimming shortened V by 2 bases and J by 4 bases, and 9 bases separated the two germline ends. The CDR3 consists of 13 residues.

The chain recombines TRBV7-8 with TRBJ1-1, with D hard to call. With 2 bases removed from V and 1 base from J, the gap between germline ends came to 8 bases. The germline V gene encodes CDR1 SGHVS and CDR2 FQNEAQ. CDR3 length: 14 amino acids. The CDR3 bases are TGTGCCAGCAGCTTACCCTGGGGGAACACTGAAGCTTTCTTT. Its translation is CASSLPWGNTEAFF.

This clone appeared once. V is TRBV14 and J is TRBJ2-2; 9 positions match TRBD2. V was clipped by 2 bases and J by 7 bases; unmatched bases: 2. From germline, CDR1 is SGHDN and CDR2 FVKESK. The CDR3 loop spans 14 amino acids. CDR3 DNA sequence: TGTGCCAGCAGCCAAATTAGCGGGAGCGGGGAGCTGTTTTTT. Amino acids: CASSQISGSGELFF. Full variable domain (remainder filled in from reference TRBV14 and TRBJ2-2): EAGVTQFPSHSVIEKGQTVTLRCDPISGHDNLYWYRRVMGKEIKFLLHFVKESKQDESGMPNNRFLAERTGGTYSTLKVQPAELEDSGVYFCASSQISGSGELFFGEGSRLTVL.

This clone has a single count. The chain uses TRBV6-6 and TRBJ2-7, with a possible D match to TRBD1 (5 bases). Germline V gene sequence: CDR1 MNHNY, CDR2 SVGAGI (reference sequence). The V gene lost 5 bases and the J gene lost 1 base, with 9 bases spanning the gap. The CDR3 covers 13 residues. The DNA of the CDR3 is TGTGCCAGCAGTCCAGGGTGGTCCTACGAGCAGTACTTC. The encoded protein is CASSPGWSYEQYF.

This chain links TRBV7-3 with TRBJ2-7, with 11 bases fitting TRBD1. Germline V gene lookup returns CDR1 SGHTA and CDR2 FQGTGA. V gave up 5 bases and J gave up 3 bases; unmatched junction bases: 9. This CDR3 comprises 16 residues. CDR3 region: CASSESADRGRYEQYF. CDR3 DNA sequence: TGTGCCAGCAGCGAATCCGCGGACAGGGGGCGCTACGAGCAGTACTTC.

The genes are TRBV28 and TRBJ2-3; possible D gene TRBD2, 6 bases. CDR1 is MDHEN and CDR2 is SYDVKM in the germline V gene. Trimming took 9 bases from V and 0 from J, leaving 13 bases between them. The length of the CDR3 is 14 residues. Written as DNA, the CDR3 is TGTGCCAGTTTAGCGGAAACTAGCACAGATACGCAGTATTTT. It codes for CASLAETSTDTQYF.

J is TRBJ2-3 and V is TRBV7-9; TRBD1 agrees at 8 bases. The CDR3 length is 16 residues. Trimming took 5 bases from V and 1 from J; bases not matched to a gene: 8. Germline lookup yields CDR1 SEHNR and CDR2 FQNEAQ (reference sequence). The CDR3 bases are TGTGCCAGCAGCCCGCCCAGGGGGCGCGGCACAGATACGCAGTATTTT. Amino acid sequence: CASSPPRGRGTDTQYF.